What follows is one TCR beta chain and its context. The antigen is undetermined. The data stem from a study of CD8+ T cells in alopecia areata. At the level of the study: Treatment comprised oral tofacitinib, 5 to 10 mg twice daily, in treated patients. General study results and limits: Normal skin's resident alphabeta T cells are also sequenced in scalp samples.

The CDR3 length is 15 residues. The germline V gene has CDR1 LGHNA and CDR2 YSLEER. Trimming at V came to 4 bases and at J to 2 bases, leaving 8 bases not matched to a gene. The authors extracted RNA and reverse transcribed it into cDNA as the sequencing template. Repertoires were generated with immunoSEQ multiplex PCR, while TCRdb's copy carries only in-frame clones and drops some. The table has about 180,000 clones, 50% to 70% seen once. The sequenced sample was CD4+ T cells sorted from blood, obtained at week 0. J is TRBJ2-7 and V is TRBV4-3; TRBD1 matches 7 bases. The receptor was isolated from a human donor with alopecia areata. In DNA, the CDR3 is TGCGCCAGCAGCCCGAACAGGGGAACAGCCTACGAGCAGTACTTC. Translated, it gives CASSPNRGTAYEQYF.